These 8 T cell receptor beta chains originate from one sample sequenced in a study of T cells in localized non-small cell lung cancer. Only in-frame clones appear in the TCRdb table, and some are missing; sequencing was by immunoSEQ multiplex PCR. The sample carries some 15,000 clones, approximately 87% recorded once. Source: peripheral blood mononuclear cells, taken before any cancer treatment. Every receptor here comes from a male donor aged 60 or over with stage II lung adenocarcinoma.

The chain uses TRBV10-3 and TRBJ1-4, with D possibly being TRBD1 (6 bases). Germline V gene data show CDR1 as ENHRY and CDR2 as SYGVKD. V dropped 3 bases and J dropped 7 bases, with 12 bases sitting between them. This CDR3 has 14 amino acids. CDR3 amino acids: CAISEGGSIEKLFF. The CDR3, as DNA: TGTGCCATCAGTGAAGGGGGTTCTATTGAAAAACTGTTTTTT.

The gene calls are TRBV29-1 and TRBJ2-2; D remains unclear. Trimming shortened V by 4 bases and J by 2 bases, and 5 bases separated the two germline ends. Germline V gene sequence: CDR1 SQVTM, CDR2 ANQGSEA. The CDR3 spans 12 residues. The CDR3 coding sequence is TGCAGCGTTGTAAGCAACACCGGGGAGCTGTTTTTT. Translation gives CSVVSNTGELFF.

This clone was detected only a few times. Other DNA sequences within the sample encode an identical CDR3. The chain couples TRBV27 to TRBJ2-1; 8 bases map to TRBD1. V lost 6 bases and J lost 0; bases outside the gene matches: 4. CDR1 and CDR2 from the germline V gene are MNHEY and SMNVEV (reference sequence). The CDR3 consists of 15 residues. CDR3 protein: CASSADRGSYNEQFF. The CDR3 DNA sequence: TGTGCCAGCAGCGCCGACAGGGGCTCCTACAATGAGCAGTTCTTC.

This sequence joins TRBV28 and TRBJ1-5, with D maybe TRBD1 (5 bases). Germline CDR1 MDHEN, CDR2 SYDVKM. Trimming took 6 bases from V and 14 from J, leaving 20 bases between them. The CDR3 runs to 13 residues. CDR3 residues: CASRDTGFSGKHF. As DNA, the CDR3 is TGTGCCAGCAGGGACACCGGATTTTCCGGCAAGCATTTT.

V is TRBV29-1 and J is TRBJ2-7; 14 bases match TRBD2. Germline V gene lookup returns CDR1 SQVTM and CDR2 ANQGSEA. CDR3 length: 16 residues. With 7 bases clipped from V and 3 bases from J, the junction kept 11 bases outside the gene matches. The CDR3 coding sequence is TGCAGCGCCTTGACTAGCGGGAGGGCCGTCCGCTACGAGCAGTACTTC. This encodes CSALTSGRAVRYEQYF.

This clone was observed once. The chain carries TRBV5-6 and TRBJ2-1, with 9 bases fitting TRBD2. The CDR3 runs 17 residues. V lost 4 bases and J lost 7; bases outside the gene matches: 15. The germline V gene encodes CDR1 SGHDT and CDR2 YYEEEE. CDR3 sequence: CASSQLVAGVFSNEQFF. The CDR3 region has the DNA TGTGCCAGCAGCCAGTTAGTAGCGGGAGTTTTCAGTAATGAGCAGTTCTTC.

The chain employs TRBV9 and TRBJ2-3; D perhaps matches TRBD2 (6 bases). The CDR3 runs to 14 residues. V dropped 3 bases and J dropped 4 bases, with 12 bases sitting between them. In germline, CDR1 is SGDLS, CDR2 YYNGEE. The CDR3 loop is CASSEEGVADTQYF. The CDR3, as DNA: TGTGCCAGCAGCGAGGAGGGAGTGGCAGATACGCAGTATTTT.

The chain carries TRBV29-1 and TRBJ1-4; a weak D match, TRBD1 (5 bases). The germline V gene encodes CDR1 SQVTM and CDR2 ANQGSEA. This CDR3 spans 13 amino acids. V was cut by 4 bases and J by 4 bases, with 10 bases left in between. CDR3 DNA: TGCAGCGTTGGGGGCTGGGGTAATGAAAAACTGTTTTTT. Translated, it gives CSVGGWGNEKLFF. The whole variable domain, filled in from reference TRBV29-1 and TRBJ1-4, reads SAVISQKPSRDICQRGTSLTIQCQVDSQVTMMFWYRQQPGQSLTLIATANQGSEATYESGFVIDKFPISRPNLTFSTLTVSNMSPEDSSIYLCSVGGWGNEKLFFGSGTQLSVL.